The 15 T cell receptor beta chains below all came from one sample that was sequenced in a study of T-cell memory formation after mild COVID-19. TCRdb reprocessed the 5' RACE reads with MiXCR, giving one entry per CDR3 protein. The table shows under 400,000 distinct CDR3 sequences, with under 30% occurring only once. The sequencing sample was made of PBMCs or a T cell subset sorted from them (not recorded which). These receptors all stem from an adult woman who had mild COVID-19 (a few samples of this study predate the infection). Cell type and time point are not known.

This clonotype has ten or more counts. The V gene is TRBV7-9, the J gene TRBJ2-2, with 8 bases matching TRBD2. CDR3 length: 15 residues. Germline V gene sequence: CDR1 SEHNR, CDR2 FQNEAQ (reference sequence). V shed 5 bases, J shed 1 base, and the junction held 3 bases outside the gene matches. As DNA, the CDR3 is TGTGCCAGCAGCCCGAGCGGGGGGAACACCGGGGAGCTGTTTTTT. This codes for CASSPSGGNTGELFF.

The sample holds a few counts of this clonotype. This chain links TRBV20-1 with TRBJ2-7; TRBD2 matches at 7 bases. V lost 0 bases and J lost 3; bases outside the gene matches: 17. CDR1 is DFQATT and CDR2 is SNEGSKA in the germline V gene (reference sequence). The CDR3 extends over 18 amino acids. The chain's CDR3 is CSARDVAAIAGQDYEQYF. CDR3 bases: TGCAGTGCTAGAGACGTTGCGGCGATAGCGGGCCAAGACTACGAGCAGTACTTC.

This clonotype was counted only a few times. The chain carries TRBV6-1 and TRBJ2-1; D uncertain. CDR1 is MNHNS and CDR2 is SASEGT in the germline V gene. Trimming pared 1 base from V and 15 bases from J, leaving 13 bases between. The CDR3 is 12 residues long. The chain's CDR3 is CASSEGMSSGFF. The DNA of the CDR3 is TGTGCCAGCAGTGAAGGGATGTCCTCGGGGTTCTTC.

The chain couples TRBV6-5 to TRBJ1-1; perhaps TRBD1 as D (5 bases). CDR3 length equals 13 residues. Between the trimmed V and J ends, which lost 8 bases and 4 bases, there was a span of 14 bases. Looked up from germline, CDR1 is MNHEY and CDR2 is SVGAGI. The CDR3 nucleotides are TGTGCCAGCCAGGGAACGGGGCTCACTGAAGCTTTCTTT. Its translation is CASQGTGLTEAFF.

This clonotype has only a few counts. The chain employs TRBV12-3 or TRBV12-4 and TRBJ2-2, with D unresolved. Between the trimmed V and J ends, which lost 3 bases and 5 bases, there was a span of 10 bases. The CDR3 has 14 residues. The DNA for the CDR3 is TGTGCCAGCAGTTTTTTACGTGGGACCGGGGAGCTGTTTTTT. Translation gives CASSFLRGTGELFF.

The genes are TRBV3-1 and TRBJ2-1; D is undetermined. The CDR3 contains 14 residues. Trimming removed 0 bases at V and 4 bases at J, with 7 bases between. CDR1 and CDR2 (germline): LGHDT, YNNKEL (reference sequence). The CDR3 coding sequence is TGTGCCAGCAGCCAAGATGCAAGTTACAATGAGCAGTTCTTC. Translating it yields CASSQDASYNEQFF.

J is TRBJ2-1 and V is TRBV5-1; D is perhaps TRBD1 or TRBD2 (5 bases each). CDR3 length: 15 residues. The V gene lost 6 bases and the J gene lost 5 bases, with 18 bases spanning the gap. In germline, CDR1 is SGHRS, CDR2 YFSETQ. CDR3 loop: CASNWMGRGDNEQFF. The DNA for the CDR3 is TGCGCCAGCAATTGGATGGGAAGAGGGGACAATGAGCAGTTCTTC. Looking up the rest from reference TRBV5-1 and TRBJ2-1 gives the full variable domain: KAGVTQTPRYLIKTRGQQVTLSCSPISGHRSVSWYQQTPGQGLQFLFEYFSETQRNKGNFPGRFSGRQFSNSRSEMNVSTLELGDSALYLCASNWMGRGDNEQFFGPGTRLTVL.

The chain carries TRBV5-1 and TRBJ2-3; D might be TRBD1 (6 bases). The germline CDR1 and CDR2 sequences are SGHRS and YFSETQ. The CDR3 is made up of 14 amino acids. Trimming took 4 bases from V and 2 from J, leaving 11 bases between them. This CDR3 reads CASSRDKYTDTQYF. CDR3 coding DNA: TGCGCCAGCAGCCGGGACAAATACACAGATACGCAGTATTTT.

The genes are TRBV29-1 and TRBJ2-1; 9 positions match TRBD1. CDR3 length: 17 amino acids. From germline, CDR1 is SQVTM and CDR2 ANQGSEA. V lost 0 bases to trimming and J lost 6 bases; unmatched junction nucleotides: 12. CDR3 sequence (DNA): TGCAGCGTTGAAGACCCGGGACAGGGCTTCCTACTCAATGAGCAGTTCTTC. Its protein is CSVEDPGQGFLLNEQFF.

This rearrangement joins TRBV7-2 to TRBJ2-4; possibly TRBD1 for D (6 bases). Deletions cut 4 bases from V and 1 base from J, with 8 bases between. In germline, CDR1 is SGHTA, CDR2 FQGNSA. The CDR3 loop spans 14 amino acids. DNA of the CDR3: TGTGCCAGCAGCTCCACAGGGGCCAAAAACATTCAGTACTTC. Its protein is CASSSTGAKNIQYF.

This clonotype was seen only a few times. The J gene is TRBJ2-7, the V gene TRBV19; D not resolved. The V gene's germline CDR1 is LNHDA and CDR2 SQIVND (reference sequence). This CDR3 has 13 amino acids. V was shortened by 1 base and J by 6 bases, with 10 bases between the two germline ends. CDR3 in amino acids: CASSIGVGFEQYF. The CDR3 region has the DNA TGTGCCAGTAGTATAGGGGTAGGGTTCGAGCAGTACTTC.

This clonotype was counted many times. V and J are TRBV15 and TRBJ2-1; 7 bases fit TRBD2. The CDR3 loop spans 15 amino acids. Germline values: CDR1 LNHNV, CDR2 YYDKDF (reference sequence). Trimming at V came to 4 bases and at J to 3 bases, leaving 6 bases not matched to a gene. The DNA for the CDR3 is TGTGCCACCAGCACCGACCGGGACTACTACAATGAGCAGTTCTTC. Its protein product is CATSTDRDYYNEQFF.

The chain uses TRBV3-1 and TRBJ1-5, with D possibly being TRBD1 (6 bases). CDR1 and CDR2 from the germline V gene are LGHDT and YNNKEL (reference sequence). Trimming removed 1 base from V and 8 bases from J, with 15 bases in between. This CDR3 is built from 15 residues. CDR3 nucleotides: TGTGCCAGCAGCCAAGGCCACAGGGCTGGCGAGCCCCAGCATTTT. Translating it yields CASSQGHRAGEPQHF.

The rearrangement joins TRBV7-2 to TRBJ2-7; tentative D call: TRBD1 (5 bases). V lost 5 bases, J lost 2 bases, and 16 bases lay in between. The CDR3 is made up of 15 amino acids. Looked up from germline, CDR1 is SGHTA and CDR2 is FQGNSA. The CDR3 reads CASSLSGPTAYEQYF. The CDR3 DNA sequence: TGTGCCAGCAGCCTGTCAGGGCCCACGGCCTACGAGCAGTACTTC.

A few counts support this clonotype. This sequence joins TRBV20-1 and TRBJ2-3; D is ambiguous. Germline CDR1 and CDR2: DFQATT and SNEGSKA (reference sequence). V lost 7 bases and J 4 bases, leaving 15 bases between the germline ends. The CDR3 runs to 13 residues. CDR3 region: CSGEGPFADTQYF. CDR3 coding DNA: TGCAGTGGAGAAGGGCCATTCGCAGATACGCAGTATTTT.